These 14 T cell receptor beta chains came from one sample sequenced in a study of cytomegalovirus exposure and HLA in healthy donors. 13 Jbeta primers and 60 Vbeta primers were used for the PCR. This table comes from immunoSEQ multiplex PCR, and its TCRdb copy is limited to in-frame clones, with some not included. The table includes 95,000 to 150,000 clones, around three fifths detected once. The specimen was PBMCs. Source of these receptors: a woman in her thirties or forties in good health and CMV-seropositive.

The chain employs TRBV7-8 and TRBJ1-5; tentatively, D is TRBD1 (6 bases). Per germline, CDR1 SGHVS and CDR2 FQNEAQ. CDR3 size: 16 residues. V was trimmed by 2 bases and J by 1 base, leaving 12 bases between them. The CDR3 DNA reads TGTGCCAGCAGCTTACCTGACAGGAACAGCAATCAGCCCCAGCATTTT. It encodes CASSLPDRNSNQPQHF.

The table lists this clone with a few counts. The chain employs TRBV27 and TRBJ2-3, with 9 nucleotides matching TRBD2. The CDR3 sequence is 17 residues long. The J segment lost 6 bases and the V segment lost 0 bases, leaving 10 bases of the junction unmatched. Germline V CDR1 and CDR2: MNHEY, SMNVEV (reference sequence). CDR3 protein: CASSLSRGRAVEDTQYF. The CDR3 DNA reads TGTGCCAGCAGTTTATCACGCGGGAGGGCCGTCGAGGATACGCAGTATTTT.

V and J are TRBV7-2 and TRBJ2-1; possibly TRBD2 for D (6 bases). The germline gives CDR1 SGHTA, CDR2 FQGNSA. CDR3 length: 17 amino acids. V was trimmed by 5 bases and J by 5 bases, leaving 22 bases between them. The CDR3 region is CASSLVPPGLGNNEQFF. CDR3 sequence (DNA): TGTGCCAGCAGCCTAGTCCCTCCGGGACTTGGAAACAATGAGCAGTTCTTC.

This clone was detected only a few times. V gene TRBV12-5 combines with J gene TRBJ1-2; TRBD1 matches 9 bases. Germline loops: CDR1 LGHNT, CDR2 FRNRAP. The CDR3 has 14 residues. The V gene end was trimmed by 5 bases and the J gene end by 8 bases; junction bases not matched to a gene: 9. The CDR3 DNA sequence: TGTGCTAGTGGTACCCCCTGGACAGGGGAAGGCTACACCTTC. Translation gives CASGTPWTGEGYTF.

This clone was observed a handful of times. The chain links TRBV5-1 to TRBJ1-4; 7 bases match TRBD1. CDR1 and CDR2 (germline): SGHRS, YFSETQ. With 7 bases clipped from V and 5 bases from J, the junction kept 8 bases outside the gene matches. The CDR3 spans 14 residues. CDR3 in DNA: TGCGCCAGCTCTACGGGACAGCTGAATGAAAAACTGTTTTTT. Its protein is CASSTGQLNEKLFF. Full variable domain (remainder filled in from reference TRBV5-1 and TRBJ1-4): KAGVTQTPRYLIKTRGQQVTLSCSPISGHRSVSWYQQTPGQGLQFLFEYFSETQRNKGNFPGRFSGRQFSNSRSEMNVSTLELGDSALYLCASSTGQLNEKLFFGSGTQLSVL.

The chain combines TRBV5-1 with TRBJ1-1; no firm D call. This CDR3 comprises 15 residues. Trimming stripped 0 bases from V and 0 bases from J, with 9 bases between. Germline CDR1 SGHRS, CDR2 YFSETQ. CDR3 coding DNA: TGCGCCAGCAGCTTGGTAGGAGGCCTGAACACTGAAGCTTTCTTT. This encodes CASSLVGGLNTEAFF.

CDR3 sequence: CASSPLGTRSHEQYF. The CDR3 DNA reads as TGTGCCAGCAGTCCTTTAGGGACAAGGTCCCACGAGCAGTACTTC. The chain carries TRBV27 and TRBJ2-7; maybe TRBD1 (6 bases). The germline V gene encodes CDR1 MNHEY and CDR2 SMNVEV (reference sequence). V was clipped by 5 bases and J by 5 bases, with 19 bases between them. The CDR3 has 15 amino acids.

The chain joins TRBV29-1 to TRBJ1-1; D is uncertain. The V gene lost 7 bases and the J gene lost 4 bases, with 13 bases spanning the gap. Germline lookup yields CDR1 SQVTM and CDR2 ANQGSEA. The CDR3 sequence is 12 residues long. The CDR3 nucleotides read TGCAGCGGCGGCGGGTGGGGCACTGAAGCTTTCTTT. The encoded protein is CSGGGWGTEAFF.

V usage is TRBV19 and J usage is TRBJ2-7; D is perhaps TRBD2 (6 bases). The CDR3 sequence is 13 residues long. V was pared by 4 bases and J by 6 bases, with 13 bases between. Germline V gene data show CDR1 as LNHDA and CDR2 as SQIVND (reference sequence). CDR3 bases: TGTGCCAGTAGTAGAGGAGGGACCTCCGAGCAGTACTTC. Its translation: CASSRGGTSEQYF.

This clone appeared a few times. The chain carries TRBV2 and TRBJ1-1, with TRBD1 matching 7 bases. In germline, CDR1 is SNHLY, CDR2 FYNNEI. CDR3 length: 13 residues. Trimming took 3 bases from V and 6 from J; bases not matched to a gene: 4. The CDR3 DNA follows: TGTGCCAGCAGTGACCAGGGGGTGGCTGAAGCTTTCTTT. Its protein product is CASSDQGVAEAFF.

The chain links TRBV5-5 to TRBJ1-2; possible D gene TRBD1, 5 bases. This CDR3 is 15 amino acids long. Germline-derived CDR1 and CDR2 are SGHKS and YYEKEE (reference sequence). V was pared by 0 bases and J by 1 base, with 10 bases between. The CDR3, as DNA: TGTGCCAGCAGCTTGGGGGGCAGTCTTAACTATGGCTACACCTTC. Encoded protein: CASSLGGSLNYGYTF. The full variable domain, completed using reference TRBV5-5 and TRBJ1-2, is DAGVTQSPTHLIKTRGQQVTLRCSPISGHKSVSWYQQVLGQGPQFIFQYYEKEERGRGNFPDRFSARQFPNYSSELNVNALLLGDSALYLCASSLGGSLNYGYTFGSGTRLTVV.

V gene TRBV7-9 combines with J gene TRBJ2-2, with 8 nucleotides matching TRBD2. The CDR3 runs to 15 residues. CDR1 and CDR2 from the germline V gene are SEHNR and FQNEAQ (reference sequence). The J segment lost 1 base and the V segment lost 5 bases, leaving 3 bases of the junction unmatched. This CDR3 is CASSRTSGNTGELFF. DNA of the CDR3: TGTGCCAGCAGCCGTACTAGCGGGAACACCGGGGAGCTGTTTTTT.

Only one count was recorded for this clone. V usage is TRBV11-3 and J usage is TRBJ2-5, with TRBD2 as a possible D gene (5 bases). Germline V CDR1 and CDR2: SGHNT, YENEEA. Between the trimmed V and J ends, which lost 2 bases and 5 bases, there was a span of 9 bases. The CDR3 extends over 13 amino acids. The CDR3 DNA follows: TGTGCCAGCAGCTTACTAGCCGGGGAGACCCAGTACTTC. It is translated as CASSLLAGETQYF.

This chain links TRBV29-1 with TRBJ2-5; the D gene is possibly TRBD1 (5 bases). The CDR3 covers 15 residues. V was shortened by 0 bases and J by 4 bases, with 15 bases between the two germline ends. Germline CDR1 and CDR2: SQVTM and ANQGSEA. CDR3 sequence: CSVEDPLRRGETQYF. The CDR3 DNA follows: TGCAGCGTTGAAGATCCCCTCCGAAGGGGAGAGACCCAGTACTTC. Full variable domain (missing parts from reference TRBV29-1 and TRBJ2-5): SAVISQKPSRDICQRGTSLTIQCQVDSQVTMMFWYRQQPGQSLTLIATANQGSEATYESGFVIDKFPISRPNLTFSTLTVSNMSPEDSSIYLCSVEDPLRRGETQYFGPGTRLLVL.